Listed below are T cell receptor beta chains from one sample, sequenced in a study of identical twins. TCRdb called the 5' RACE reads again in MiXCR, with one record for every CDR3 protein. Of 1.5 million to 2 million distinct CDR3 sequences listed, less than 40% are singletons. The material sequenced was cord blood. The source is a newborn girl in good health. The CDR3 runs from the conserved cysteine through the conserved F or W. Fields, in order: D gene, J gene, clone size, V gene, CDR3 protein, CDR3 DNA. The D gene is left open where the match is weak. Part of the rows lack a size; the others show once, few, many or a class for expanded clones.

D: -
J: TRBJ2-3
size: -
V: TRBV10-2
CDR3: CASSVVLSTDTQYF
DNA: TGCGCCAGCAGTGTGGTGCTGAGCACAGATACGCAGTATTTT

D: -
J: TRBJ1-1
size: few
V: TRBV10-3
CDR3: CAISTQGNTEAFF
DNA: TGTGCCATCAGTACCCAGGGGAACACTGAAGCTTTCTTT

D: TRBD1
J: TRBJ2-1
size: -
V: TRBV29-1
CDR3: CSVVAGTGSYNEQFF
DNA: TGCAGCGTTGTGGCCGGGACAGGGTCCTACAATGAGCAGTTCTTC

D: TRBD2
J: TRBJ2-1
size: few
V: TRBV6-5
CDR3: CASTIAGGPNNEQFF
DNA: TGTGCCAGCACCATAGCGGGAGGGCCCAACAATGAGCAGTTCTTC

D: TRBD2
J: TRBJ2-3
size: few
V: TRBV20-1
CDR3: CSARGREVTDTQYF
DNA: TGCAGTGCTAGGGGGCGGGAGGTCACAGATACGCAGTATTTT

D: TRBD2
J: TRBJ2-1
size: -
V: TRBV20-1
CDR3: CSPTLLGLDRAQFF
DNA: TGCAGTCCTACCTTACTGGGACTAGATCGTGCGCAGTTCTTC

D: -
J: TRBJ1-4
size: -
V: TRBV6-5
CDR3: CASSYGSTNEKLFF
DNA: TGTGCCAGCAGTTACGGTTCAACTAATGAAAAACTGTTTTTT

D: -
J: TRBJ1-6
size: -
V: TRBV6-1
CDR3: CASSEVGEFSPLHF
DNA: TGTGCCAGCAGTGAAGTGGGGGAATTCTCACCCCTCCACTTT

D: TRBD2
J: TRBJ2-7
size: -
V: TRBV20-1
CDR3: CSAPPSGGAYEQYF
DNA: TGCAGTGCCCCTCCTAGCGGGGGGGCCTACGAGCAGTACTTC

D: TRBD1
J: TRBJ2-1
size: few
V: TRBV7-9
CDR3: CASSDNRDRAFNEQFF
DNA: TGTGCCAGCAGCGACAACCGGGACAGGGCGTTCAATGAGCAGTTCTTC

D: -
J: TRBJ2-1
size: few
V: TRBV6-5
CDR3: CASSYPSSPGTPYNEQFF
DNA: TGTGCCAGCAGTTACCCATCATCTCCCGGGACCCCCTACAATGAGCAGTTCTTC

D: -
J: TRBJ2-7
size: -
V: TRBV5-1
CDR3: CASSLRIDYEQYF
DNA: TGCGCCAGCAGCTTGAGGATAGACTACGAGCAGTACTTC

D: TRBD2
J: TRBJ2-4
size: -
V: TRBV20-1
CDR3: CSARLAGENIQYF
DNA: TGCAGTGCTAGACTAGCGGGGGAAAACATTCAGTACTTC

D: -
J: TRBJ2-1
size: -
V: TRBV20-1
CDR3: CSALLKRHEQFF
DNA: TGCAGTGCGCTACTAAAGAGACATGAGCAGTTCTTC

D: -
J: TRBJ2-5
size: many
V: TRBV10-3
CDR3: CAIRLELLETQYF
DNA: TGTGCCATCAGGCTGGAGCTGTTGGAGACCCAGTACTTC

D: -
J: TRBJ1-4
size: few
V: TRBV30
CDR3: CAWSVGGGNEKLFF
DNA: TGTGCCTGGAGTGTGGGGGGGGGTAATGAAAAACTGTTTTTT

D: -
J: TRBJ2-4
size: -
V: TRBV12-3/TRBV12-4
CDR3: CASSLVSGVEQSF
DNA: TGTGCCAGCAGTTTAGTCTCAGGGGTCGAGCAGTCCTTC